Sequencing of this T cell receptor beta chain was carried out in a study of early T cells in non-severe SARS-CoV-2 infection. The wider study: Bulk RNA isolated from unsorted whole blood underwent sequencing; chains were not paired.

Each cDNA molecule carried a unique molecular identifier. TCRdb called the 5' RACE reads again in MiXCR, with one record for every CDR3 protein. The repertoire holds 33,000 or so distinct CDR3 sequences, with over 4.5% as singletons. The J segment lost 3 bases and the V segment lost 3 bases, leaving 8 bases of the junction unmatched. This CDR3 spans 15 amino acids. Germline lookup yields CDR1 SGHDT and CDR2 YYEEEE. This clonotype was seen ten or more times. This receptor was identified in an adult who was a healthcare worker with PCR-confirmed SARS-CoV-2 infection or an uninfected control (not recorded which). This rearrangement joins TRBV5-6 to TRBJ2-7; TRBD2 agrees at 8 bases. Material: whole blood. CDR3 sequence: CASSSSGTSFYEQYF. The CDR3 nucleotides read TGTGCCAGCAGCTCCTCCGGGACTAGTTTCTACGAGCAGTACTTC.